Below are 15 T cell receptor beta chains sequenced from a single sample in a study of T-cell reconstitution after alpha-beta-depleted transplantation in children. Preparation of the TCRbeta library used unique molecular identifiers. TCRdb independently ran MiXCR on the PCR reads; one entry per CDR3 protein. This sample carries 280,000 or so distinct CDR3 sequences, around 10% of them seen once, and the ten largest clones take around a quarter. The source material was peripheral blood, sampled 180 days after TCRalphabeta/CD19-depleted stem cell transplant. The receptor source for this set is a male patient between 2 and 9 years old who had a stem cell transplant for chronic granulomatous disease, so the T cells may come from the graft donor.

This clonotype was recorded at least ten times. The chain links TRBV4-3 to TRBJ1-5; possible D gene TRBD1, 5 bases. V shed 0 bases and J shed 5 bases, with 14 bases lying between them. Germline-derived CDR1 and CDR2 are LGHNA and YSLEER. The CDR3 sequence is 16 residues long. The CDR3 region is CASSQDRAGLDQPQHF. The CDR3 DNA reads TGCGCCAGCAGCCAAGATAGGGCAGGGCTTGATCAGCCCCAGCATTTT.

A few counts support this clonotype. This chain connects TRBV2 to TRBJ2-7; D possibly corresponds to TRBD1 (6 bases). The V gene lost 1 base and the J gene lost 0 bases, with 13 bases spanning the gap. Germline loops: CDR1 SNHLY, CDR2 FYNNEI. This CDR3 has 16 residues. The CDR3 here is CASSEVGTNPSYEQYF. The CDR3 bases are TGTGCCAGCAGTGAAGTCGGGACAAACCCCTCCTACGAGCAGTACTTC.

As concerns this clonotype: This could be a read error, since a much larger clone is one nucleotide away. The rearrangement uses TRBV27 and TRBJ1-2; D perhaps matches TRBD1 (5 bases). The CDR3 sequence is 14 residues long. Trimming removed 4 bases from V and 10 bases from J, with 19 bases in between. The V gene's germline CDR1 is MNHEY and CDR2 SMNVEV (reference sequence). CDR3 coding DNA: TGTGCCAGCAGTTCAGCCGGGACGGCGGAATCCTACACCTTC. Protein sequence: CASSSAGTAESYTF.

On this clonotype itself: Possible read error: a much larger clone is one base away. The V call is TRBV20-1, the J call TRBJ2-3; D possibly corresponds to TRBD2 (5 bases). This CDR3 has 14 residues. Germline assignment: CDR1 DFQATT and CDR2 SNEGSKA (reference sequence). The CDR3 here is CSAARRRSTDSQYF. In DNA form, the CDR3 reads TGCAGTGCCGCCCGGAGGCGGAGCACAGATTCGCAGTATTTT.

This clonotype occurred many times. The chain uses TRBV27 and TRBJ1-5; no reliable D call. The CDR3 runs 14 residues. Deletions cut 6 bases from V and 1 base from J, with 10 bases between. CDR1 is MNHEY, CDR2 SMNVEV, per germline (reference sequence). The CDR3 DNA reads as TGTGCCAGCAGCCCGTGGGGAAGCAATCAGCCCCAGCATTTT. It yields the protein CASSPWGSNQPQHF.

At least ten counts were recorded for this clonotype. V and J are TRBV9 and TRBJ2-1, with 7 bases that match TRBD2. CDR3 length: 15 amino acids. V was clipped by 3 bases and J by 2 bases; unmatched bases: 5. CDR1 is SGDLS and CDR2 is YYNGEE in the germline V gene. The DNA for the CDR3 is TGTGCCAGCAGCGAGGGACTACAAACCTACAATGAGCAGTTCTTC. Its translation is CASSEGLQTYNEQFF.

About this clonotype: Just one base apart from a much larger clone, this may be a read error. J is TRBJ2-1 and V is TRBV6-1; TRBD2 aligns across 8 bases. CDR3 size: 17 residues. The junction had 16 bases not matched to a gene; V was cut back by 8 bases and J by 4 bases. Germline V lookup: CDR1 MNHNS, CDR2 SASEGT. The CDR3 DNA is TGTGCCAGCGGCGCCGGGGGGGCTAGCGGAAGATACAATGAGCAGTTCTTC. This translates into CASGAGGASGRYNEQFF.

This clonotype showed up many times. The chain recombines TRBV12-3 or TRBV12-4 with TRBJ2-2; either TRBD1 or TRBD2 may fit D (6 bases each). The length of the CDR3 is 16 residues. Trimming removed 1 base at V and 5 bases at J, with 14 bases between. CDR3 region: CASSLVGGRHTGELFF. The CDR3 nucleotides are TGTGCCAGCAGTTTAGTAGGGGGGCGTCATACCGGGGAGCTGTTTTTT.

The chain has TRBV28 and TRBJ2-1; 9 nucleotides agree with TRBD1. Trimming took 5 bases from V and 7 from J; bases not matched to a gene: 9. The V gene's germline CDR1 is MDHEN and CDR2 SYDVKM. This CDR3 is built from 15 residues. CDR3 loop: CASSRRDRVENEQFF. The CDR3 region has the DNA TGTGCCAGCAGTCGCCGGGACAGGGTTGAGAATGAGCAGTTCTTC.

For this clonotype: One base away lies a much larger clone, so this may be a sequencing read error. The CDR3 is CSSSSILPPGYNEQFF. The CDR3 DNA sequence: TGTTCCAGCAGCTCCATACTACCCCCGGGTTACAATGAGCAGTTCTTC. V is TRBV7-9 and J is TRBJ2-1; D not certain. There are 16 residues in the CDR3. The germline CDR1 and CDR2 sequences are SEHNR and FQNEAQ (reference sequence).

This clonotype was seen at least ten times. The chain links TRBV5-1 to TRBJ2-3; 9 positions agree with TRBD2. The CDR3 runs 14 residues. The V and J ends lost 4 bases and 6 bases, in that order; junction bases with no gene match: 6. Germline CDR1 reads SGHRS; CDR2 reads YFSETQ. The chain's CDR3 is CASSPTSGQDTQYF. For the CDR3, the DNA is TGCGCCAGCAGCCCAACTAGCGGGCAGGATACGCAGTATTTT. Based on the CDR3 plus reference TRBV5-1 and TRBJ2-3, the full variable domain is KAGVTQTPRYLIKTRGQQVTLSCSPISGHRSVSWYQQTPGQGLQFLFEYFSETQRNKGNFPGRFSGRQFSNSRSEMNVSTLELGDSALYLCASSPTSGQDTQYFGPGTRLTVL.

The chain has TRBV7-3 and TRBJ2-1; weak D call: TRBD2 (5 bases). Trimming shortened V by 5 bases and J by 2 bases, and 13 bases separated the two germline ends. The CDR3 contains 15 residues. Germline V gene lookup returns CDR1 SGHTA and CDR2 FQGTGA. The CDR3 bases are TGTGCCAGCAGCCCCCGGACTGAGACCTACAATGAGCAGTTCTTC. Translating it yields CASSPRTETYNEQFF.

This clonotype appeared a few times. This chain links TRBV12-3 or TRBV12-4 with TRBJ2-7, with D possibly being TRBD2 (6 bases). Trimming stripped 4 bases from V and 4 bases from J, with 20 bases between. This CDR3 region has 16 residues. The CDR3 region is CASSSGGQGRGYEQYF. DNA of the CDR3: TGTGCCAGCAGTTCTGGAGGGCAGGGCCGGGGGTACGAGCAGTACTTC.

This clonotype was observed at least ten times. The chain employs TRBV7-9 and TRBJ2-1; D not resolved. Germline CDR1 and CDR2: SEHNR and FQNEAQ (reference sequence). V shed 5 bases and J shed 8 bases, with 13 bases lying between them. The CDR3 sequence is 13 residues long. The CDR3 nucleotides are TGTGCCAGCAGCCCAACGGGTGTCCATGAGCAGTTCTTC. It encodes CASSPTGVHEQFF.

A note on this clonotype: It may be a read error: a sequence one base away is much more abundant. The J gene is TRBJ2-2, the V gene TRBV20-1; D not resolved. V was cut by 6 bases and J by 4 bases, with 12 bases left in between. Germline V gene sequence: CDR1 DFQATT, CDR2 SNEGSKA (reference sequence). CDR3 length: 13 amino acids. CDR3 region: CSAASAGTGELFF. The CDR3 DNA sequence: TGCAGTGCGGCTTCGGCTGGCACCGGGGAGCTGTTTTTT.